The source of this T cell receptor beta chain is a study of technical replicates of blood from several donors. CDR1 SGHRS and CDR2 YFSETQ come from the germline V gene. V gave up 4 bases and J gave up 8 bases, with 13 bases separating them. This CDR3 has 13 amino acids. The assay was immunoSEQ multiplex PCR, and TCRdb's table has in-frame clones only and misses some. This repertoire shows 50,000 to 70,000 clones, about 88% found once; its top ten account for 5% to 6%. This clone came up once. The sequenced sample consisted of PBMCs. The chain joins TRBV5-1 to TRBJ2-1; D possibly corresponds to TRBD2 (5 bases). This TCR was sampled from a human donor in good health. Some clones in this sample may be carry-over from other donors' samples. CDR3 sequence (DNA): TGCGCCAGCAGCCAACGGACTCAAGATGAGCAGTTCTTC. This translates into CASSQRTQDEQFF.